This T cell receptor (beta chain) was profiled in a study of beta chain features in type 1 diabetes (dated 2018 in TCRdb). Background on the whole study: Patients and healthy donors did not differ in mean age, gender distribution, total cell number or subset yield. A total of under 140,000,000 sorted cells were examined across all samples, and the number of cells per subset was strongly correlated with RNA yield. In the study, TCRB repertoires of sorted circulating CD4+ T cell subsets from recently diagnosed type 1 diabetes patients were compared with those of matched healthy donors. Regulatory and stem cell-like memory subsets were isolated from only 8 patients and 8 healthy donors, whereas naive and central memory subsets came from all 30 or so donors.

Overall study outcomes, separate from this receptor: Naive, central memory and regulatory TCRB repertoires appeared to be more alike among patients than among healthy donors. Because cDNA was sequenced instead of genomic DNA, activated cells with high expression could be over-represented, although the groups did not differ in activation or CD3 levels. PCR may preferentially amplify shorter templates, but because patient and control samples were amplified and corrected together, any resulting skew would affect both groups equally. A moderate but significant shortening of TCRB CDR3 length was observed in type 1 diabetes patients in all four CD4+ subsets. Fewer insertions and more nucleotide deletions at VDJ recombination sites were observed in patients with type 1 diabetes, implying thymic rearrangement abnormalities. Only small numbers of individuals were included in the HLA sub-analyses, which left unresolved whether HLA type had any influence on TCRB rearrangement.

Its CDR3 holds 16 amino acids, cysteine through phenylalanine. This entry keeps only the CDR3 DNA: 48 bases, framed from base 1. Compared with germline, V lacks 1 base and J lacks 3 bases; bases without a gene match: 3. CDR1 and CDR2 are read off the germline V gene as SGHTA and FQGNSA. The entire isolated RNA was reverse transcribed using the High Capacity cDNA Reverse Transcription Kit, and thus expressed TCRB transcripts were sequenced. Deep immunoSEQ sequencing was applied to naive, central memory and regulatory T cell samples, giving an average of around 3.4 million total reads per sample. After sorted cells were lysed in RLT buffer, RNA was extracted with DNase-treated RNeasy Micro or Mini kits, with the choice depending on cell number. Each cell subset was processed separately to prevent cross-contamination, with patient and healthy donor samples processed together. The immunoSEQ multiplex PCR was used to amplify TCRB sequences from cDNA, generating 87-bp fragments that spanned the CDR3 region. The amplicons were sequenced using the Illumina HiSeq platform. For the original study's pipeline: Synthetic template baselines were used to correct PCR bias computationally, reads within Hamming distance 2 were collapsed, and singletons that could not be merged were discarded. By aligning reads against IMGT, V, D and J genes, CDR3 length, and insertions or deletions at six rearrangement sites were assigned. Within each subset, clonotype counts were normalized to sorted cell number, after which true diversity and Gini coefficients were computed with the tcR R package. The overlap coefficient, calculated on TCRB nucleotide sequences, was used to quantify repertoire sharing. TCRdb took this table from immuneACCESS and kept in-frame rearrangements with V and J called. Such tables lack part of the clones; where checked against another copy, unresolved V genes explain under half of the gap, and the rest is unexplained. V, J and clone size are taken as reported in that table, and D and trimming were inferred from the DNA itself. The sample yields 300,000 to 350,000 clones; approximately 9.9% were counted once. The ten largest account for approximately 1% of the sample.

As for this clone: The antigen it binds to is not known. Base qualities were left out, and no much larger clone turns up one base away. This sample also contains other DNA sequences that code for the same CDR3.

A single peripheral blood draw of about 116 mL on average was collected from each donor into heparinised tubes. Using a panel that included CD45RO, CCR7, CD25, CD127, CD95 and CD27, naive, central memory, regulatory and stem cell-like memory CD4+ T cells were sorted on a BD FACSAria II. Every sorted population had a purity above 95%. Right away, PBMCs were isolated by Lymphoprep density gradient centrifugation and were stained directly, with no culture step. So that batch effects would be minimized, each experiment stained and sorted samples in pairs, pairing one healthy donor with one patient. This chain joins TRBV7-2 to TRBJ2-1, with TRBD2 identical over 10 junction bases. This TCR derives from a man aged 25 to 45 with type 1 diabetes. Input material: central memory CD4+ T cells from blood. CDR3 reads: CASSLGASGGYNEQFF. The DNA sequence is given as TGTGCCAGCAGCTTAGGGGCTAGCGGGGGCTACAATGAGCAGTTCTTC.